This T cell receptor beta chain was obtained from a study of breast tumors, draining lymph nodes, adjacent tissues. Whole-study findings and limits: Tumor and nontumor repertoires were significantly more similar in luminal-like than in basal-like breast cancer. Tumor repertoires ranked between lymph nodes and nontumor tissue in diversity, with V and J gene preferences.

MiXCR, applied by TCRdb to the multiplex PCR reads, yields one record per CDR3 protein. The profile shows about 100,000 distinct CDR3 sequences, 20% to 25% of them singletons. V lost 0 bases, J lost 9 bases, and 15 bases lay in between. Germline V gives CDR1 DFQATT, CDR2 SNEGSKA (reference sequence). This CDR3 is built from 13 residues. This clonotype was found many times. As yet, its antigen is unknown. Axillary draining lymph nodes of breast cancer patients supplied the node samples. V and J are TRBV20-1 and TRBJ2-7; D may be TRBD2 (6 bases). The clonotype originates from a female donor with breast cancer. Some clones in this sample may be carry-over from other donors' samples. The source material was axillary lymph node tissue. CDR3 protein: CSAREETRKGQYF. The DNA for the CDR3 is TGCAGTGCTAGAGAGGAGACTAGAAAAGGGCAGTACTTC.